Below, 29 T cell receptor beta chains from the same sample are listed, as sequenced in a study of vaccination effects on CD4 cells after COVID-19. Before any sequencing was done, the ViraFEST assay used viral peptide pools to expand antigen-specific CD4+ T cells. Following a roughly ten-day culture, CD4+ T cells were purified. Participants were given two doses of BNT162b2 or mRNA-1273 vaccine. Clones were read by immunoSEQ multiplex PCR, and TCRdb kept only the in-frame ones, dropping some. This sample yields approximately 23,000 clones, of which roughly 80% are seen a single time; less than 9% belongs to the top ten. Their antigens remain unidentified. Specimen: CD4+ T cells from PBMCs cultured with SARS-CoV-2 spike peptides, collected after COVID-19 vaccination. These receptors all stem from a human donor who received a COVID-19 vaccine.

This CDR3 reads CASSQDLAAQIYEQYF. The CDR3 bases are TGTGCCAGCAGCCAAGATCTAGCGGCACAAATCTACGAGCAGTACTTC. The chain combines TRBV4-2 with TRBJ2-7; 7 nucleotides align to TRBD2. With V trimmed by 0 bases and J by 3 bases, 8 bases remained unmatched. Germline V gives CDR1 LGHNA, CDR2 YNFKEQ. The CDR3 covers 16 residues.

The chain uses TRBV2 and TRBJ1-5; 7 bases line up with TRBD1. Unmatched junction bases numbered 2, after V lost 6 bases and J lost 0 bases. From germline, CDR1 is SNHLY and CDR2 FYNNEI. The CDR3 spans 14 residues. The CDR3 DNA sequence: TGTGCCAGCAGGGGACAGTATAGCAATCAGCCCCAGCATTTT. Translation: CASRGQYSNQPQHF.

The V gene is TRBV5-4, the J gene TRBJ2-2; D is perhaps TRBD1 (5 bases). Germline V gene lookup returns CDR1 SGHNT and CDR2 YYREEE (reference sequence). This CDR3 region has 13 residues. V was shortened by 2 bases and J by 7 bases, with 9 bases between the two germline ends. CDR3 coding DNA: TGTGCCAGCAGCTTAGCAGGGAACGGGGAGCTGTTTTTT. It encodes CASSLAGNGELFF.

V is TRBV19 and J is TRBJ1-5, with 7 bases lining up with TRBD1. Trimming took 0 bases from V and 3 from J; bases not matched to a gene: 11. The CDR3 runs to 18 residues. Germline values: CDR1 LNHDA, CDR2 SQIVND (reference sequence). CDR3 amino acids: CASSIDLWAGQNNQPQHF. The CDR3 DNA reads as TGTGCCAGTAGTATAGACCTTTGGGCGGGACAGAACAATCAGCCCCAGCATTTT.

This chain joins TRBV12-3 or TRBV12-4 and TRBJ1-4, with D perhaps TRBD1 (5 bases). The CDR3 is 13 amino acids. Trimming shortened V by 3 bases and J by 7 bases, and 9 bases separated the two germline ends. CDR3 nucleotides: TGTGCCAGCAGTTTGTCAGGGTTTGAAAAACTGTTTTTT. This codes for CASSLSGFEKLFF.

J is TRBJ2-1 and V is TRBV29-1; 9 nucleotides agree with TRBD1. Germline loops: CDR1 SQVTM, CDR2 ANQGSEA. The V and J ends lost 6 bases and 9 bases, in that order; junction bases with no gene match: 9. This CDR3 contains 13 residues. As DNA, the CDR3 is TGCAGCGTCGGACAGGGGACCCCCCCTGAGCAGTTCTTC. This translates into CSVGQGTPPEQFF.

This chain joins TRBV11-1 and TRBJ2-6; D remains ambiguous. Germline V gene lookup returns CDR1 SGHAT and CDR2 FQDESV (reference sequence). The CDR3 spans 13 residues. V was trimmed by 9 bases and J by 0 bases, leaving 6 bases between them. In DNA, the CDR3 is TGTGCCAGTCAGAGCTCTGGGGCCAACGTCCTGACTTTC. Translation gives CASQSSGANVLTF.

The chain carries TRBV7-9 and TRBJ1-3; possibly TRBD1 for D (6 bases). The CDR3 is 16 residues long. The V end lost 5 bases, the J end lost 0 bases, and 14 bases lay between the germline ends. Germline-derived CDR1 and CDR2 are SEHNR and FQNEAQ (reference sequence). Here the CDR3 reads CASSTHRESSGNTIYF. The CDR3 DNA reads TGTGCCAGCAGCACCCACAGGGAGAGCTCTGGAAACACCATATATTTT.

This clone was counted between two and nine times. CDR3 sequence: CASRSGTSGGAREQFF. Here the CDR3 DNA reads TGTGCCAGCAGGAGTGGGACTAGCGGGGGGGCCCGTGAGCAGTTCTTC. The chain carries TRBV2 and TRBJ2-1, with 16 bases identical to TRBD2. Per the germline V gene, CDR1 is SNHLY and CDR2 is FYNNEI. V lost 6 bases, J lost 9 bases, and 8 bases stayed unmatched. This CDR3 has 16 amino acids. Full variable domain (rest looked up from reference TRBV2 and TRBJ2-1): EPEVTQTPSHQVTQMGQEVILRCVPISNHLYFYWYRQILGQKVEFLVSFYNNEISEKSEIFDDQFSVERPDGSNFTLKIRSTKLEDSAMYFCASRSGTSGGAREQFFGPGTRLTVL.

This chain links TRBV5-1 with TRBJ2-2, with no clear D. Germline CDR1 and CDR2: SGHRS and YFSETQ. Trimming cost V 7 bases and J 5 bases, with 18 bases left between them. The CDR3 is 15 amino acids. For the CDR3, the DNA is TGCGCCAGCGACTGGGGAAGGACCGCTACCGGGGAGCTGTTTTTT. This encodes CASDWGRTATGELFF.

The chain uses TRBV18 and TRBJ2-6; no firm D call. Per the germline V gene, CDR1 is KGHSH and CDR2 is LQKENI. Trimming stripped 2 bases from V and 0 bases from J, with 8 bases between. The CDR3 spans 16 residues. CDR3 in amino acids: CASSPTLSSGANVLTF. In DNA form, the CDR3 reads TGTGCCAGCTCACCAACGCTGAGCTCTGGGGCCAACGTCCTGACTTTC.

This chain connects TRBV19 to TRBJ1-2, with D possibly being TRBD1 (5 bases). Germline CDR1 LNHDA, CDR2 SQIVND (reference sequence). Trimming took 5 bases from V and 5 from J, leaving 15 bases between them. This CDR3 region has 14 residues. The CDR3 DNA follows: TGTGCCAGTAGTCCCCGGGGGGGACCTTATGGCTACACCTTC. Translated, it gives CASSPRGGPYGYTF.

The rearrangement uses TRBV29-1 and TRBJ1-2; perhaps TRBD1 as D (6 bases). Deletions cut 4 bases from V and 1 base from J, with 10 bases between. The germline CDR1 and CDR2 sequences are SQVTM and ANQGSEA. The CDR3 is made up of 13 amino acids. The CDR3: CSVATGFNYGYTF. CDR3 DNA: TGCAGCGTTGCGACAGGTTTTAACTATGGCTACACCTTC.

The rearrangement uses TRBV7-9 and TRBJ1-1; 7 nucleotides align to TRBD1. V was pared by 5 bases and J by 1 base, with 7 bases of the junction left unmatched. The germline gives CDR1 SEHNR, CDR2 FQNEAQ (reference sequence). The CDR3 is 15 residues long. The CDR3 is CASSLTGQTNTEAFF. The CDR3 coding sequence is TGTGCCAGCAGCCTCACGGGACAGACGAACACTGAAGCTTTCTTT.

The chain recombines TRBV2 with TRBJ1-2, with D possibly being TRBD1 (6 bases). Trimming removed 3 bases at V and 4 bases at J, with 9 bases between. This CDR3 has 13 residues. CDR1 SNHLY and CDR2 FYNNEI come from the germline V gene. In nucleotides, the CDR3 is TGTGCCAGCAGTGACAGGGGCGGCTATGGCTACACCTTC. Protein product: CASSDRGGYGYTF.

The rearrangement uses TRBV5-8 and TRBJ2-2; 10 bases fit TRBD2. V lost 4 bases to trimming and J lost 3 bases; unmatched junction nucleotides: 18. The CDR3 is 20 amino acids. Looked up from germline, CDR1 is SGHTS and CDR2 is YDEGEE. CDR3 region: CASSPAGKRGGLWDTGELFF. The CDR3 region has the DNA TGTGCCAGCAGCCCCGCCGGGAAGCGGGGGGGCCTGTGGGACACCGGGGAGCTGTTTTTT. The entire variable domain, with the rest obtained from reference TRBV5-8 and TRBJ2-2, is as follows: EAGVTQSPTHLIKTRGQQATLRCSPISGHTSVYWYQQALGLGLQFLLWYDEGEERNRGNFPPRFSGRQFPNYSSELNVNALELEDSALYLCASSPAGKRGGLWDTGELFFGEGSRLTVL.

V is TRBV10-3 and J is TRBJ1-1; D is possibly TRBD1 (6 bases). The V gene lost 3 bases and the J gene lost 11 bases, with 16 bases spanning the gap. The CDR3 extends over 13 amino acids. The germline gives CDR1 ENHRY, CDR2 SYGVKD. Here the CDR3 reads CAISDGTPEGAFF. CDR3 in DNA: TGTGCCATCAGTGACGGGACACCTGAGGGGGCTTTCTTT.

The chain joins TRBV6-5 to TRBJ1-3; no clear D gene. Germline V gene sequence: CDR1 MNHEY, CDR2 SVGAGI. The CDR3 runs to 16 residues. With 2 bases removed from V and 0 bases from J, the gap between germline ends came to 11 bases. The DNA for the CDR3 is TGTGCCAGCAGTTACGGCCCTGGGGACTCTGGAAACACCATATATTTT. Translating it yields CASSYGPGDSGNTIYF.

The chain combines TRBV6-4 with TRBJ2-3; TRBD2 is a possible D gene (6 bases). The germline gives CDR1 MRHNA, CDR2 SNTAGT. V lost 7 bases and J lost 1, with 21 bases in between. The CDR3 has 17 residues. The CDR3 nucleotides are TGTGCCAGCACCTCCGCGGGCGCGGGACCCCGCACAGATACGCAGTATTTT. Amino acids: CASTSAGAGPRTDTQYF.

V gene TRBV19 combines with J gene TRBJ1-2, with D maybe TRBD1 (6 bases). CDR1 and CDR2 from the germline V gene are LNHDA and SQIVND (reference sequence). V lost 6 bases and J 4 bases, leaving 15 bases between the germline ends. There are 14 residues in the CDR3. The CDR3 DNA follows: TGTGCCAGTAGACCGAGGGGGAGAAGCTATGGCTACACCTTC. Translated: CASRPRGRSYGYTF.

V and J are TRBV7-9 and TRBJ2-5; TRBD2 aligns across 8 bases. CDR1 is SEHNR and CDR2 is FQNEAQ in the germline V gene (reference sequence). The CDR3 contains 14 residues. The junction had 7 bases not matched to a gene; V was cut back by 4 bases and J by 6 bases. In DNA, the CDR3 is TGTGCCAGCAGCTCCGGGACTAGTACAAAGACCCAGTACTTC. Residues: CASSSGTSTKTQYF.

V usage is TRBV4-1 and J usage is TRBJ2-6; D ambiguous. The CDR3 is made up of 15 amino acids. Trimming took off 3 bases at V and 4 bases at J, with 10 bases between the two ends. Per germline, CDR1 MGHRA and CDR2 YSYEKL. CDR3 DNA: TGCGCCAGCAGCCACCTAATTTCCGGGGCCAACGTCCTGACTTTC. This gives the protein CASSHLISGANVLTF.

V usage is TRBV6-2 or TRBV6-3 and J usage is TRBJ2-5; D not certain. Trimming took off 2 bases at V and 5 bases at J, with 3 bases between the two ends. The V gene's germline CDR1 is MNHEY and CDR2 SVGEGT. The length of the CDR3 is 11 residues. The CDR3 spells CASSYVETQYF. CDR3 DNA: TGTGCCAGCAGTTACGTCGAGACCCAGTACTTC.

Here the CDR3 DNA reads TGTGCCAGCAGTTACCCAAACCTCAGGGTATCCACTGAAGCTTTCTTT. Protein sequence: CASSYPNLRVSTEAFF. The chain has TRBV6-6 and TRBJ1-1; the D gene is possibly TRBD1 (5 bases). Trimming stripped 2 bases from V and 4 bases from J, with 17 bases between. CDR3 length equals 16 residues. Per germline, CDR1 MNHNY and CDR2 SVGAGI (reference sequence).

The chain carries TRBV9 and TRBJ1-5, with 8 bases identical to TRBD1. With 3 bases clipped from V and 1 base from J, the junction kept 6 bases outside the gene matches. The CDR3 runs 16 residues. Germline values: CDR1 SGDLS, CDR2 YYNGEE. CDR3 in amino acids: CASSAQGAGSNQPQHF. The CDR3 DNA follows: TGTGCCAGCAGCGCCCAGGGGGCTGGGAGCAATCAGCCCCAGCATTTT.

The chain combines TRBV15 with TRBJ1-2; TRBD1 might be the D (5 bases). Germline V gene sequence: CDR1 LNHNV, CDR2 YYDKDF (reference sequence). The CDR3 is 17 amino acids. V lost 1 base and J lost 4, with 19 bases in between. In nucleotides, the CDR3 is TGTGCCACCAGCAGAGGGGCCCTATTGTTCCAGGGCTATGGCTACACCTTC. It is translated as CATSRGALLFQGYGYTF.

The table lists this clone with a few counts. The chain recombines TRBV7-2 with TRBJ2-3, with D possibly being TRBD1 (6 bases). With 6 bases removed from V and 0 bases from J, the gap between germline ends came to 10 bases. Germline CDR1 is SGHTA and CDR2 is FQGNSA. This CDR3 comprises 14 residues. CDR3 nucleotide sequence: TGTGCCAGCAGAAAAGGACAGAGCACAGATACGCAGTATTTT. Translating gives CASRKGQSTDTQYF. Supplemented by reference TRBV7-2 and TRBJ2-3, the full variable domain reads GAGVSQSPSNKVTEKGKDVELRCDPISGHTALYWYRQSLGQGLEFLIYFQGNSAPDKSGLPSDRFSAERTGGSVSTLTIQRTQQEDSAVYLCASRKGQSTDTQYFGPGTRLTVL.

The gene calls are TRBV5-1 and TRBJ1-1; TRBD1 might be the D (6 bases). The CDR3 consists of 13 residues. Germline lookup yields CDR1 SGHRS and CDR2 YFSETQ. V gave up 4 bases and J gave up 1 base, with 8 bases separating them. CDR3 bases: TGCGCCAGCAGCAAGGACAGGAACACTGAAGCTTTCTTT. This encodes CASSKDRNTEAFF.

CDR3 in amino acids: CASSYRSSSGNTIYF. DNA of the CDR3: TGTGCCAGCAGTTACCGGTCGAGCTCTGGAAACACCATATATTTT. V and J are TRBV6-6 and TRBJ1-3; D remains unclear. The CDR3 covers 15 residues. Germline CDR1 is MNHNY and CDR2 is SVGAGI (reference sequence). V lost 2 bases to trimming and J lost 0 bases, with 8 bases between them.